This record concerns one T cell receptor beta chain sequence. This sample is part of a study of T cell responses to AZD1222 COVID-19 vaccine. Assay: immunoSEQ multiplex PCR; the TCRdb copy retains only in-frame clones and omits some. The top ten clones hold roughly 7.2% of a sample with roughly 50,000 clones, approximately 80% of them seen once. This CDR3 has 15 residues. Trimming shortened V by 0 bases and J by 3 bases, and 11 bases separated the two germline ends. The germline V gene encodes CDR1 SGHRS and CDR2 YFSETQ. The sample was peripheral blood, taken on day 0 of AZD1222 vaccination. The TCR sequence derives from an adult in good health. V gene TRBV5-1 combines with J gene TRBJ2-3; D not certain. CDR3 bases: TGCGCCAGCAGCTTGGGGGCCAAGTCTACAGATACGCAGTATTTT. Translated: CASSLGAKSTDTQYF.